This TCR beta chain comes out of a study of human T cells and chemical hapten exposure. Regarding the study as a whole: There were significantly more large CDR3 similarity clusters among expanded TCRs than among controls.

The CDR3 is 13 residues long. CDR1 is DFQATT and CDR2 is SNEGSKA in the germline V gene (reference sequence). V shed 6 bases and J shed 2 bases, with 14 bases lying between them. This clonotype was picked up a small number of times. Its antigen is unknown. The time point: pre-sensitization, week 0. Indicated treatment: therapeutic diphenylcyclopropenone sensitization with weekly scalp DPC. Donation of samples came from alopecia patients who were 18 to 70 years old and suitable for DPC. Unfractionated whole blood served as the source for total RNA extraction. During construction of the library, unique molecular identifiers were attached to individual cDNA molecules for quantitative, reproducible TCR counting. TCRdb reanalysed the RACE reads using MiXCR and keeps one entry per CDR3 protein. Among roughly 40,000 distinct CDR3 sequences listed, roughly 10% were seen once.

V gene TRBV20-1 combines with J gene TRBJ2-7; possible D gene TRBD1, 6 bases. This sequence originates from a man under 40 with alopecia areata. Some clones in this sample may be carry-over from other donors' samples. This sample comprised whole blood, obtained in connection with sensitization to the hapten diphenylcyclopropenone (DPC). In DNA, the CDR3 is TGCAGTGCGGCCGGGACAAGCCCCTACGAGCAGTACTTC. Amino acids: CSAAGTSPYEQYF.